Presented here are 30 T cell receptor beta chains from one specimen sequenced in a study of STAT5B mutations in CD4+ large granular lymphocyte leukemia. Clones were read by immunoSEQ multiplex PCR, and TCRdb kept only the in-frame ones, dropping some. The repertoire has about 48,000 clones, roughly 72% of them found once; the top ten carry 1.5% to 1.9%. Sequenced: CD4+ T cells from blood buffy coats. These receptors came from a human donor in good health.

The rearrangement uses TRBV28 and TRBJ1-1; the match to TRBD1 covers 9 bases. Germline assignment: CDR1 MDHEN and CDR2 SYDVKM. This CDR3 contains 14 residues. V was pared by 7 bases and J by 6 bases, with 9 bases of the junction left unmatched. The CDR3 DNA is TGTGCCAGCACCGCGCCGAGACAGGGGGCTGAAGCTTTCTTT. Translating it yields CASTAPRQGAEAFF. Filled out from reference TRBV28 and TRBJ1-1, the complete variable domain reads DVKVTQSSRYLVKRTGEKVFLECVQDMDHENMFWYRQDPGLGLRLIYFSYDVKMKEKGDIPEGYSVSREKKERFSLILESASTNQTSMYLCASTAPRQGAEAFFGQGTRLTVV.

The rearrangement uses TRBV19 and TRBJ1-6; D not resolved. The germline CDR1 and CDR2 sequences are LNHDA and SQIVND (reference sequence). The CDR3 sequence is 13 residues long. Trimming stripped 7 bases from V and 10 bases from J, with 14 bases between. CDR3 in DNA: TGTGCCAGTAAACAAGATCCTTTATCACCCCTCCACTTT. This gives the protein CASKQDPLSPLHF.

The V and J genes are TRBV18 and TRBJ2-2; D is unclear. Germline assignment: CDR1 KGHSH and CDR2 LQKENI. Between the trimmed V and J ends, which lost 3 bases and 4 bases, there was a span of 6 bases. This CDR3 contains 13 residues. The chain's CDR3 is CASSPASTGELFF. For the CDR3, the DNA is TGTGCCAGCTCACCTGCGAGCACCGGGGAGCTGTTTTTT.

V usage is TRBV5-1 and J usage is TRBJ1-1; 8 bases match TRBD1. Looked up from germline, CDR1 is SGHRS and CDR2 is YFSETQ. This CDR3 has 14 residues. The ends lost 0 bases at V and 5 bases at J; junction bases unmatched: 3. For the CDR3, the DNA is TGCGCCAGCAGCTTGGCAGGGGGCGAGACTGAAGCTTTCTTT. Residues: CASSLAGGETEAFF.

The rearrangement uses TRBV30 and TRBJ2-3, with 8 bases that match TRBD2. The V gene's germline CDR1 is GTSNPN and CDR2 SVGIG (reference sequence). V shed 4 bases and J 9 bases; nucleotides not matched to a gene: 9. CDR3 length: 13 residues. The CDR3 DNA reads as TGTGCCTGGACGGCGGCGGGGGGCTTCACGCAGTATTTT. This gives the protein CAWTAAGGFTQYF.

The V and J genes are TRBV30 and TRBJ2-5, with 11 nucleotides matching TRBD2. V lost 3 bases, J lost 9 bases, and 6 bases stayed unmatched. The CDR3 consists of 13 residues. The germline V gene has CDR1 GTSNPN and CDR2 SVGIG (reference sequence). The CDR3 loop is CAWSAGTSGAQYF. The CDR3 nucleotides read TGTGCCTGGAGCGCCGGGACTAGCGGAGCCCAGTACTTC.

V gene TRBV30 combines with J gene TRBJ1-4; 11 positions match TRBD1. CDR1 is GTSNPN and CDR2 is SVGIG in the germline V gene (reference sequence). V was pared by 8 bases and J by 7 bases, with 6 bases of the junction left unmatched. This CDR3 is 13 amino acids long. Here the CDR3 reads CALGQGAGEKLFF. Here the CDR3 DNA reads TGTGCCCTCGGACAGGGGGCTGGTGAAAAACTGTTTTTT.

The genes are TRBV11-2 and TRBJ2-7; 10 bases align to TRBD1. The length of the CDR3 is 15 residues. Germline trimming cut 1 base from V and 2 bases from J; bases unmatched to any gene: 2. Germline V gene lookup returns CDR1 SGHAT and CDR2 FQNNGV. This CDR3 is CASSLGDRGPYEQYF. The CDR3 DNA reads as TGTGCCAGCAGCTTAGGGGACAGGGGACCCTACGAGCAGTACTTC. The full variable domain, its missing parts supplied by reference TRBV11-2 and TRBJ2-7, is EAGVAQSPRYKIIEKRQSVAFWCNPISGHATLYWYQQILGQGPKLLIQFQNNGVVDDSQLPKDRFSAERLKGVDSTLKIQPAKLEDSAVYLCASSLGDRGPYEQYFGPGTRLTVT.

This clone occurred once. The rearrangement uses TRBV19 and TRBJ2-5, with D unclear. CDR1 is LNHDA, CDR2 SQIVND, per germline (reference sequence). The V end lost 6 bases, the J end lost 1 base, and 9 bases lay between the germline ends. The CDR3 loop spans 13 amino acids. The CDR3 DNA sequence: TGTGCCAGTAGCTTTCTGATCCAAGAGACCCAGTACTTC. As protein: CASSFLIQETQYF. The variable domain in full, completed from reference TRBV19 and TRBJ2-5, reads DGGITQSPKYLFRKEGQNVTLSCEQNLNHDAMYWYRQDPGQGLRLIYYSQIVNDFQKGDIAEGYSVSREKKESFPLTVTSAQKNPTAFYLCASSFLIQETQYFGPGTRLLVL.

The chain joins TRBV6-4 to TRBJ2-2, with D perhaps matching TRBD2 (5 bases). V was pared by 6 bases and J by 6 bases, with 14 bases between. CDR1 is MRHNA and CDR2 is SNTAGT in the germline V gene. The length of the CDR3 is 14 residues. CDR3 in DNA: TGTGCCAGCAGATCCGAGGGCTCCTCCGGGGAGCTGTTTTTT. Amino acids: CASRSEGSSGELFF.

V usage is TRBV10-3 and J usage is TRBJ2-5, with a possible D match to TRBD2 (6 bases). This CDR3 is built from 15 residues. Germline lookup yields CDR1 ENHRY and CDR2 SYGVKD. V was clipped by 4 bases and J by 5 bases, with 17 bases between them. CDR3 in amino acids: CAISVSGPRGETQYF. The CDR3 bases are TGTGCCATCAGTGTGTCGGGACCTCGGGGGGAGACCCAGTACTTC.

V usage is TRBV28 and J usage is TRBJ1-1; no clear D gene. V was trimmed by 7 bases and J by 1 base, leaving 13 bases between them. The CDR3 consists of 14 residues. Germline V lookup: CDR1 MDHEN, CDR2 SYDVKM. Here the CDR3 reads CASNPHDRNTEAFF. The DNA for the CDR3 is TGTGCCAGCAACCCCCATGATCGGAACACTGAAGCTTTCTTT. The whole variable domain, filled in from reference TRBV28 and TRBJ1-1, reads DVKVTQSSRYLVKRTGEKVFLECVQDMDHENMFWYRQDPGLGLRLIYFSYDVKMKEKGDIPEGYSVSREKKERFSLILESASTNQTSMYLCASNPHDRNTEAFFGQGTRLTVV.

This clone was counted only a few times. The chain carries TRBV20-1 and TRBJ2-1; D ambiguous. Germline V CDR1 and CDR2: DFQATT, SNEGSKA (reference sequence). V was clipped by 0 bases and J by 8 bases, with 5 bases between them. The CDR3 spans 11 residues. CDR3 nucleotides: TGCAGTGCTAGAGATCGGCATGAGCAGTTCTTC. Translating gives CSARDRHEQFF.

The J gene is TRBJ1-1, the V gene TRBV5-1; 8 nucleotides match TRBD1. V dropped 0 bases and J dropped 7; count of bases not matched to a gene: 8. The CDR3 extends over 15 amino acids. Germline V CDR1 and CDR2: SGHRS, YFSETQ. The CDR3 DNA follows: TGCGCCAGCAGCTTGGTAACAGGGGGGCCAATTGAAGCTTTCTTT. Encoded protein: CASSLVTGGPIEAFF.

The CDR3: CASRLPSVGGTSPLHF. In nucleotides, the CDR3 is TGTGCCAGCAGGCTGCCAAGTGTGGGGGGCACATCACCCCTCCACTTT. The chain uses TRBV28 and TRBJ1-6; weak D call: TRBD1 (6 bases). CDR3 length equals 16 residues. Germline CDR1 and CDR2: MDHEN and SYDVKM. V was cut by 6 bases and J by 10 bases, with 22 bases left in between. Using reference TRBV28 and TRBJ1-6 for the parts outside the CDR3, the full variable domain is DVKVTQSSRYLVKRTGEKVFLECVQDMDHENMFWYRQDPGLGLRLIYFSYDVKMKEKGDIPEGYSVSREKKERFSLILESASTNQTSMYLCASRLPSVGGTSPLHFGNGTRLTVT.

This clone appeared once. V and J are TRBV29-1 and TRBJ2-1; possible D gene TRBD2, 7 bases. Trimming took off 6 bases at V and 4 bases at J, with 16 bases between the two ends. This CDR3 is 14 amino acids long. Germline CDR1 reads SQVTM; CDR2 reads ANQGSEA. CDR3 protein: CSVGGAQGYNEQFF. The CDR3 DNA reads as TGCAGCGTGGGGGGGGCTCAGGGGTACAATGAGCAGTTCTTC.

This chain connects TRBV25-1 to TRBJ2-1; 11 bases map to TRBD2. The junction had 7 bases not matched to a gene; V was cut back by 4 bases and J by 2 bases. The CDR3 is 17 residues long. Germline V gene sequence: CDR1 MGHDK, CDR2 SYGVNS. Written as DNA, the CDR3 is TGTGCCAGCAGTGGACAAAATAGCGGGGGGGCCTACAATGAGCAGTTCTTC. Translated: CASSGQNSGGAYNEQFF. The full variable domain, completed using reference TRBV25-1 and TRBJ2-1, is EADIYQTPRYLVIGTGKKITLECSQTMGHDKMYWYQQDPGMELHLIHYSYGVNSTEKGDLSSESTVSRIRTEHFPLTLESARPSHTSQYLCASSGQNSGGAYNEQFFGPGTRLTVL.

The rearrangement joins TRBV18 to TRBJ2-1; either TRBD1 or TRBD2 may fit D (5 bases each). V was clipped by 6 bases and J by 2 bases, with 11 bases between them. Germline assignment: CDR1 KGHSH and CDR2 LQKENI. The CDR3 contains 14 residues. The CDR3 reads CASSTGAPYNEQFF. CDR3 in DNA: TGTGCCAGCTCCACCGGGGCCCCCTACAATGAGCAGTTCTTC.

The rearrangement joins TRBV6-5 to TRBJ1-1; tentative D call: TRBD1 (5 bases). Trimming shortened V by 6 bases and J by 9 bases, and 14 bases separated the two germline ends. This CDR3 is 12 amino acids long. Germline CDR1 reads MNHEY; CDR2 reads SVGAGI. The CDR3 DNA follows: TGTGCCAGCAGCGATACGGGGGTGAAAGCTTTCTTT. Amino acid sequence: CASSDTGVKAFF.

The chain has TRBV4-1 and TRBJ2-5, with D perhaps matching TRBD1 (6 bases). The germline V gene has CDR1 MGHRA and CDR2 YSYEKL. V lost 0 bases and J 1 base, leaving 18 bases between the germline ends. The CDR3 spans 18 residues. The CDR3 loop is CASSQEVVRTASQETQYF. In DNA form, the CDR3 reads TGCGCCAGCAGCCAAGAGGTAGTGAGGACAGCCTCCCAAGAGACCCAGTACTTC.

This clone showed up just a few times. Distinct nucleotide sequences in the sample also encode this CDR3. The chain recombines TRBV2 with TRBJ2-7; D gene uncertain. The ends were cut back, 3 bases at V and 0 bases at J, with 6 bases in the middle. The germline V gene has CDR1 SNHLY and CDR2 FYNNEI. The CDR3 is made up of 13 amino acids. CDR3 residues: CASSDLGSYEQYF. The CDR3 DNA reads as TGTGCCAGCAGTGATCTCGGCTCCTACGAGCAGTACTTC.

V usage is TRBV21-1 and J usage is TRBJ1-3; the table's TRBD1 call for D was not verified on the DNA. TRBV21-1 is given as a pseudogene. The CDR3 runs 17 residues. The CDR3 spells CASSKIGGQGRRNTIYF. DNA of the CDR3: TGTGCCAGCAGCAAAATAGGGGGACAGGGTAGAAGAAACACCATATATTTT.

The chain is built from TRBV18 and TRBJ2-1; 7 positions match TRBD1. V lost 0 bases and J lost 8; bases outside the gene matches: 10. The CDR3 runs to 16 residues. In germline, CDR1 is KGHSH, CDR2 LQKENI. The CDR3 spells CASSPPTQGLGYEQFF. CDR3 DNA: TGTGCCAGCTCACCACCAACACAGGGGTTAGGCTATGAGCAGTTCTTC.

The CDR3 DNA reads TGTGCCAGCAGTAAAGGAAGCGCCGGGGAGCTGTTTTTT. Its protein is CASSKGSAGELFF. The V gene is TRBV7-9, the J gene TRBJ2-2, with D unclear. The CDR3 length is 13 residues. V was trimmed by 6 bases and J by 6 bases, leaving 11 bases between them. Germline V CDR1 and CDR2: SEHNR, FQNEAQ (reference sequence).

As concerns this clone: Mismatch with germline at one junction end may stem from a read error. This rearrangement joins TRBV7-7 to TRBJ1-4, with D maybe TRBD1 (5 bases). CDR1 is SSHAT, CDR2 FNYEAQ, per germline (reference sequence). The CDR3 extends over 18 amino acids. The CDR3 bases are TGTGCTAGCAGCCCCCCTCGGGGGACCGATGCAACTAATGAAAAACTGTTTTTT. It encodes CASSPPRGTDATNEKLFF.

This chain links TRBV28 with TRBJ1-2; unclear D gene. The CDR3 covers 13 residues. Trimming took off 6 bases at V and 8 bases at J, with 16 bases between the two ends. Germline loops: CDR1 MDHEN, CDR2 SYDVKM. The CDR3 nucleotides are TGTGCCAGCAGCCCGGACTGGGGTGGGGGCTACACCTTC. Its translation: CASSPDWGGGYTF.

The chain has TRBV19 and TRBJ1-1, with D perhaps TRBD1 (5 bases). This CDR3 is built from 13 residues. The V end lost 5 bases, the J end lost 4 bases, and 11 bases lay between the germline ends. The V gene's germline CDR1 is LNHDA and CDR2 SQIVND (reference sequence). The DNA of the CDR3 is TGTGCCAGTAGTTGGGGGGAGGGCACTGAAGCTTTCTTT. This codes for CASSWGEGTEAFF.

The table lists this clone with a few counts. The chain links TRBV4-2 to TRBJ1-2; D remains unclear. The CDR3 is made up of 18 amino acids. Germline V gene data show CDR1 as LGHNA and CDR2 as YNFKEQ. Deletions cut 0 bases from V and 1 base from J, with 18 bases between. This CDR3 reads CASSQDGGGVTFNYGYTF. Here the CDR3 DNA reads TGTGCCAGCAGCCAAGATGGAGGTGGGGTGACCTTTAACTATGGCTACACCTTC.

The chain joins TRBV2 to TRBJ2-5, with TRBD1 identical over 7 bases. The germline CDR1 and CDR2 sequences are SNHLY and FYNNEI. V gave up 10 bases and J gave up 0 bases; unmatched junction bases: 8. The CDR3 consists of 14 residues. The CDR3 DNA sequence: TGTGCCACCTACAGGGGACCCAACCAAGAGACCCAGTACTTC. Translation: CATYRGPNQETQYF.

The chain is built from TRBV7-8 and TRBJ2-3; 9 nucleotides match TRBD2. V shed 4 bases, J shed 5 bases, and the junction held 13 bases outside the gene matches. This CDR3 comprises 17 residues. The germline V gene has CDR1 SGHVS and CDR2 FQNEAQ. CDR3 sequence (DNA): TGTGCCAGCAGCTCCCGCCGCGGCGGGGGGGTCCAAGATACGCAGTATTTT. It encodes CASSSRRGGGVQDTQYF. The full variable domain, with the rest looked up from reference TRBV7-8 and TRBJ2-3, is GAGVSQSPRYKVAKRGQDVALRCDPISGHVSLFWYQQALGQGPEFLTYFQNEAQLDKSGLPSDRFFAERPEGSVSTLKIQRTQQEDSAVYLCASSSRRGGGVQDTQYFGPGTRLTVL.